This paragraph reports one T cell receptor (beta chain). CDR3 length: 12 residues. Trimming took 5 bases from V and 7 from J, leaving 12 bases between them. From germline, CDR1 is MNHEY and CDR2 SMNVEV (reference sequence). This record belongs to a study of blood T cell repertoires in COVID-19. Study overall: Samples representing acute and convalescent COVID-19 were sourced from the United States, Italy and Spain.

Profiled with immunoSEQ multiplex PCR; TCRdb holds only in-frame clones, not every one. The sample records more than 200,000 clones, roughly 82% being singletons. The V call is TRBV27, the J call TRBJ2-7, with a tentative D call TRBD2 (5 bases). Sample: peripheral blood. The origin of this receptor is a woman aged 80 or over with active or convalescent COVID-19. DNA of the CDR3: TGTGCCAGCAGTATGTACCGAGGGGAGCAGTACTTC. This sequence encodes CASSMYRGEQYF.